This TCR beta chain is from a study of CD4 and CD8 cells across lung adenocarcinoma regions. The germline gives CDR1 MNHEY, CDR2 SMNVEV (reference sequence). This CDR3 has 15 amino acids. The J segment lost 2 bases and the V segment lost 11 bases, leaving 13 bases of the junction unmatched. This clonotype is labeled as medium-sized. Each CDR3 protein gets one entry after TCRdb re-called the PCR reads with MiXCR. Here the sample spans approximately 4,200 distinct CDR3 sequences, 52% being singletons. The source of this sequence is a female donor with lung adenocarcinoma. The CD4 and CD8 labels of this study may be unreliable. Sequences were obtained from CD4+ T cells from the center of a lung tumor. V is TRBV27 and J is TRBJ2-3; 7 bases align to TRBD1. In DNA, the CDR3 is TGTGCCTCGAAAAGAGGGACAGCACCCACAGATACGCAGTATTTT. It translates to CASKRGTAPTDTQYF.